This TCR beta chain was identified during a study of T cell changes during pregnancy in multiple sclerosis. There are 14 residues in the CDR3. Germline CDR1 reads MNHNS; CDR2 reads SASEGT. V lost 3 bases and J 1 base, leaving 10 bases between the germline ends. Clones were read by immunoSEQ multiplex PCR, and TCRdb kept only the in-frame ones, dropping some. This repertoire shows 100,000 or so clones, approximately 92% found once; its top ten account for around 3.1%. V gene TRBV6-1 combines with J gene TRBJ2-7; tentatively, D is TRBD1 (5 bases). The receptor was isolated from a female donor with multiple sclerosis, enrolled in a pregnancy study. The sequencing here drew on peripheral blood, taken in the second trimester of pregnancy. The CDR3 DNA reads as TGTGCCAGCAGTGAGGGGCAGGGATCCTACGAGCAGTACTTC. Encoded protein: CASSEGQGSYEQYF.